Listed here are 23 T cell receptor beta chains from one sample, sequenced in a study of blood T cell repertoires in COVID-19. Profiling relied on immunoSEQ multiplex PCR, and the TCRdb table lists in-frame clones only, not all of them. The sample has approximately 200,000 clones; approximately 84% are singletons. Sequenced material: PBMCs or T cells enriched from blood (not recorded which). Every receptor here comes from a woman aged 30 to 39 who had recovered from COVID-19.

This clone has just a few counts. J is TRBJ2-2 and V is TRBV19, with D unclear. Germline CDR1 reads LNHDA; CDR2 reads SQIVND (reference sequence). V lost 2 bases and J lost 0, with 4 bases in between. CDR3 length: 14 amino acids. The CDR3 DNA is TGTGCCAGTAGTATAACAGCGAACACCGGGGAGCTGTTTTTT. It translates to CASSITANTGELFF.

This clone was counted a few times. This chain joins TRBV11-3 and TRBJ1-1; 10 nucleotides line up with TRBD1. V was clipped by 5 bases and J by 4 bases; unmatched bases: 4. The CDR3 totals 14 residues. From germline, CDR1 is SGHNT and CDR2 YENEEA. CDR3 region: CASSPRQGATEAFF. The CDR3 region has the DNA TGTGCCAGCAGCCCGAGACAGGGGGCCACTGAAGCTTTCTTT.

The genes are TRBV15 and TRBJ1-5, with D uncertain. V was clipped by 3 bases and J by 0 bases, with 9 bases between them. Germline assignment: CDR1 LNHNV and CDR2 YYDKDF (reference sequence). The CDR3 sequence is 15 residues long. The CDR3: CATSSGQNSNQPQHF. The CDR3 coding sequence is TGTGCCACCAGCAGTGGGCAAAATAGCAATCAGCCCCAGCATTTT.

The chain employs TRBV7-9 and TRBJ1-4; D gene unclear. CDR3 length: 17 residues. CDR1 is SEHNR, CDR2 FQNEAQ, per germline (reference sequence). With 3 bases removed from V and 3 bases from J, the gap between germline ends came to 17 bases. The CDR3: CASSLGGRGSPNEKLFF. CDR3 in DNA: TGTGCCAGCAGCTTGGGAGGGCGGGGATCACCTAATGAAAAACTGTTTTTT.

V is TRBV9 and J is TRBJ2-1; D possibly corresponds to TRBD2 (5 bases). Germline assignment: CDR1 SGDLS and CDR2 YYNGEE. The CDR3 runs to 15 residues. V lost 0 bases and J lost 6, with 13 bases in between. This CDR3 reads CASSVGWASTNEQFF. The CDR3 region has the DNA TGTGCCAGCAGCGTAGGATGGGCTAGCACCAATGAGCAGTTCTTC.

The chain combines TRBV5-6 with TRBJ2-7; TRBD1 is a possible D gene (6 bases). Germline V CDR1 and CDR2: SGHDT, YYEEEE. The CDR3 runs to 14 residues. Between the trimmed V and J ends, which lost 4 bases and 2 bases, there was a span of 13 bases. CDR3 region: CASSRNRVTYEQYV. CDR3 bases: TGTGCCAGCAGCCGGAACAGGGTAACCTACGAGCAGTACGTC.

The CDR3 spells CASSPGQGSGNTIYF. CDR3 DNA: TGTGCCAGCTCACCAGGCCAGGGGAGCGGAAACACCATATATTTT. This chain uses TRBV18 with TRBJ1-3; a possible D gene is TRBD1 (6 bases). Germline V gene sequence: CDR1 KGHSH, CDR2 LQKENI. With 2 bases removed from V and 4 bases from J, the gap between germline ends came to 12 bases. This CDR3 region has 15 residues.

CDR3 loop: CASSRPPGTPSTDTQYF. The CDR3 region has the DNA TGCGCCAGCAGTCGACCCCCCGGGACTCCTAGCACAGATACGCAGTATTTT. The genes are TRBV5-1 and TRBJ2-3, with D tentatively TRBD2 (6 bases). Germline CDR1 and CDR2: SGHRS and YFSETQ. Deletions cut 5 bases from V and 0 bases from J, with 19 bases between. The length of the CDR3 is 17 residues.

DNA of the CDR3: TGTGCCAGCAGCCTTCAGGGTCAGAACACTGAAGCTTTCTTT. Its translation is CASSLQGQNTEAFF. The chain joins TRBV7-2 to TRBJ1-1; weak D call: TRBD1 (5 bases). The CDR3 has 14 residues. Deletions cut 5 bases from V and 1 base from J, with 11 bases between. CDR1 and CDR2 (germline): SGHTA, FQGNSA.

The chain carries TRBV28 and TRBJ1-2; a possible D gene is TRBD1 (5 bases). The CDR3 is 13 amino acids. Germline V gene sequence: CDR1 MDHEN, CDR2 SYDVKM. Trimming took 7 bases from V and 5 from J, leaving 14 bases between them. The CDR3 loop reads CASIPRGLYGYTF. Here the CDR3 DNA reads TGTGCCAGCATCCCTCGGGGACTATATGGCTACACCTTC.

The sample holds a few counts of this clone. The chain has TRBV28 and TRBJ1-5; no reliable D call. This CDR3 contains 15 residues. Trimming cost V 7 bases and J 11 bases, with 24 bases left between them. Germline loops: CDR1 MDHEN, CDR2 SYDVKM. CDR3 in amino acids: CASIGGKKPLPSQHF. As DNA, the CDR3 is TGTGCCAGCATCGGAGGGAAAAAGCCTCTCCCCTCCCAGCATTTT.

The count of this clone is one. The genes are TRBV27 and TRBJ2-1; 9 positions agree with TRBD2. Trimming at V came to 2 bases and at J to 0 bases, leaving 8 bases not matched to a gene. The CDR3 covers 18 residues. The germline V gene has CDR1 MNHEY and CDR2 SMNVEV (reference sequence). CDR3 protein: CASSLAGGSPYSYNEQFF. Written as DNA, the CDR3 is TGTGCCAGCAGTTTAGCGGGAGGGTCACCTTACTCCTACAATGAGCAGTTCTTC.

The chain carries TRBV7-9 and TRBJ1-3; D uncertain. Germline V gene lookup returns CDR1 SEHNR and CDR2 FQNEAQ (reference sequence). The CDR3 sequence is 13 residues long. Trimming removed 5 bases at V and 7 bases at J, with 12 bases between. This chain's CDR3 is CASSPSGQNTIYF. CDR3 coding DNA: TGTGCCAGCAGCCCAAGTGGCCAGAACACCATATATTTT.

The chain has TRBV5-1 and TRBJ1-4, with TRBD1 matching 9 bases. V shed 0 bases and J 5 bases; nucleotides not matched to a gene: 8. Germline V gene lookup returns CDR1 SGHRS and CDR2 YFSETQ. This CDR3 has 17 residues. The CDR3 sequence: CASSLALRQGGNEKLFF. The CDR3 nucleotides read TGCGCCAGCAGCTTGGCTCTCCGACAGGGGGGGAATGAAAAACTGTTTTTT.

The chain uses TRBV28 and TRBJ2-2; TRBD2 is a possible D gene (6 bases). The CDR3 sequence is 16 residues long. V gave up 6 bases and J gave up 4 bases, with 18 bases separating them. CDR1 and CDR2 (germline): MDHEN, SYDVKM. The CDR3: CASSPSGWGGTGELFF. The CDR3 bases are TGTGCCAGCAGCCCATCCGGGTGGGGAGGCACCGGGGAGCTGTTTTTT.

This clone was counted a single time. The V gene is TRBV28, the J gene TRBJ1-5; D not resolved. V was clipped by 3 bases and J by 3 bases, with 18 bases between them. Germline CDR1 is MDHEN and CDR2 is SYDVKM. CDR3 length equals 17 residues. The CDR3 loop is CASSFQEVRLFNQPQHF. CDR3 bases: TGTGCCAGCAGTTTCCAGGAGGTCCGGCTCTTCAATCAGCCCCAGCATTTT.

There are many counts of this clone. The chain joins TRBV12-2 to TRBJ2-1; TRBD2, the table's D call, lacks a check against the DNA. TRBV12-2 is given as a pseudogene. There are 16 residues in the CDR3. The CDR3 DNA reads TGTGCAAGTCGCGCCCCCAGGCGGGAGTTTTTTGATGAGCAGTTCTTC. This sequence encodes CASRAPRREFFDEQFF.

The V and J genes are TRBV7-9 and TRBJ2-7; tentatively, D is TRBD2 (6 bases). The CDR3 sequence is 18 residues long. CDR1 SEHNR and CDR2 FQNEAQ come from the germline V gene (reference sequence). V was pared by 3 bases and J by 4 bases, with 25 bases between. This CDR3 reads CASSFRRVGYPEGYEQYF. CDR3 DNA sequence: TGTGCCAGCAGCTTTAGGAGGGTTGGATACCCCGAAGGTTACGAGCAGTACTTC.

The table lists this clone with a count of one. J is TRBJ2-7 and V is TRBV6-5; 9 positions match TRBD1. This CDR3 comprises 13 residues. V lost 2 bases, J lost 6 bases, and 2 bases stayed unmatched. The germline V gene encodes CDR1 MNHEY and CDR2 SVGAGI. CDR3 DNA sequence: TGTGCCAGCAGTTACGGGACAGGGTTCGAGCAGTACGTC. Translated, it gives CASSYGTGFEQYV.

The sample holds one count of this clone. V usage is TRBV19 and J usage is TRBJ1-1; D is possibly TRBD1 (5 bases). Trimming pared 4 bases from V and 1 base from J, leaving 13 bases between. The CDR3 covers 15 residues. Germline CDR1 LNHDA, CDR2 SQIVND (reference sequence). The CDR3 sequence: CASSRGVIKNTEAFF. The CDR3 bases are TGTGCCAGTAGTAGGGGGGTCATCAAGAACACTGAAGCTTTCTTT.

The chain recombines TRBV5-1 with TRBJ2-7; D is possibly TRBD1 (5 bases). The CDR3 contains 16 residues. Germline lookup yields CDR1 SGHRS and CDR2 YFSETQ. The ends were cut back, 4 bases at V and 1 base at J, with 18 bases in the middle. CDR3 in amino acids: CASSTRLQGKSYEQYF. DNA of the CDR3: TGCGCCAGCAGCACCCGCCTCCAGGGAAAATCCTACGAGCAGTACTTC.

V gene TRBV10-3 combines with J gene TRBJ1-6; 9 bases are shared with TRBD1. CDR3 length equals 18 residues. Germline CDR1 reads ENHRY; CDR2 reads SYGVKD. The J segment lost 10 bases and the V segment lost 0 bases, leaving 13 bases of the junction unmatched. The CDR3: CAISESSETGGAYSPLHF. In DNA, the CDR3 is TGTGCCATCAGTGAGTCTTCGGAGACAGGGGGTGCCTACTCACCCCTCCACTTT.

This chain uses TRBV7-8 with TRBJ2-5; 8 positions match TRBD1. The CDR3 sequence is 16 residues long. Germline V gene sequence: CDR1 SGHVS, CDR2 FQNEAQ. J lost 5 bases, V lost 1 base, and 9 bases had no gene match. The CDR3 is CASSLGAGGSGETQYF. CDR3 DNA: TGTGCCAGCAGCTTAGGTGCAGGGGGCTCGGGGGAGACCCAGTACTTC.